Listed below are T cell receptor beta chains from one sample, sequenced in a study of blood T cell repertoires in COVID-19. Repertoires were generated with immunoSEQ multiplex PCR, while TCRdb's copy carries only in-frame clones and drops some. The sample lists about 220,000 clones, approximately 80% seen once, with 3% to 4% in the top ten. Sequencing input: PBMCs or T cells enriched from blood (not recorded which). Source of these receptors: a woman aged 60-70 years who had recovered from COVID-19. The CDR3 runs from the conserved cysteine through the conserved F or W. D genes are given only for firm matches.

J: TRBJ1-2
V: TRBV13
D: -
CDR3: CASSTRQHLYGYTF
DNA: TGTGCCAGCAGCACCCGACAGCACCTCTACGGCTACACCTTC

J: TRBJ1-4
V: TRBV7-9
D: -
CDR3: CASSFGGSNEKLFF
DNA: TGTGCCAGCAGCTTCGGGGGGTCTAATGAAAAACTGTTTTTT

J: TRBJ2-3
V: TRBV11-3
D: TRBD1
CDR3: CASSSQGQSTDTQYF
DNA: TGTGCCAGCAGCTCCCAGGGACAGTCGACAGATACGCAGTATTTT

J: TRBJ2-7
V: TRBV11-3
D: TRBD1
CDR3: CASSYTGGYEQYF
DNA: TGTGCCAGCAGCTATACAGGGGGCTACGAGCAGTACTTC

J: TRBJ1-2
V: TRBV6-2/TRBV6-3
D: -
CDR3: CASSWQYGYTF
DNA: TGTGCCAGCAGTTGGCAGTATGGCTACACCTTC

J: TRBJ1-1
V: TRBV27
D: -
CDR3: CASSSRGRNTEAFF
DNA: TGTGCCAGCAGTTCCAGGGGTCGGAACACTGAAGCTTTCTTT

J: TRBJ2-1
V: TRBV20-1
D: -
CDR3: CRAVYYNEQFF
DNA: TGCAGAGCCGTCTACTACAATGAGCAGTTCTTC

J: TRBJ2-2
V: TRBV7-3
D: -
CDR3: CASGEGPIYTGELFF
DNA: TGTGCCAGCGGTGAGGGCCCAATTTACACCGGGGAGCTGTTTTTT

J: TRBJ1-2
V: TRBV2
D: -
CDR3: CASSLTGVYYGYTF
DNA: TGTGCCAGCAGTTTGACAGGAGTGTACTATGGCTACACCTTC

J: TRBJ1-1
V: TRBV19
D: -
CDR3: CASSTRQWGFAEAFF
DNA: TGTGCCAGTAGTACGAGACAGTGGGGCTTCGCTGAAGCTTTCTTT